This T cell receptor beta chain stems from a study of response to subunit inactivated influenza vaccine. General study points: It was suggested by the authors that few new T cells are recruited by each seasonal influenza vaccination.

As for this clonotype: Its specificity is not known.

V dropped 3 bases and J dropped 0 bases, with 27 bases sitting between them. Germline loops: CDR1 MGHRA, CDR2 YSYEKL. This CDR3 is built from 21 residues. TCRdb re-called the RT-PCR reads with MiXCR, one entry per CDR3 protein. The sample consists of roughly 650,000 distinct CDR3 sequences, 15% to 18% of them appearing once. Sequenced material: PBMCs from blood, taken 11 to 12 days after vaccination. The chain has TRBV4-1 and TRBJ2-4; D perhaps matches TRBD1 (6 bases). The TCR was taken from a man aged 45 to 65 who received an inactivated influenza vaccine. The CDR3 region is CASSQEGPGQSQRLAKNIQYF. CDR3 bases: TGCGCCAGCAGCCAGGAAGGCCCAGGACAGAGTCAGAGACTAGCCAAAAACATTCAGTACTTC.